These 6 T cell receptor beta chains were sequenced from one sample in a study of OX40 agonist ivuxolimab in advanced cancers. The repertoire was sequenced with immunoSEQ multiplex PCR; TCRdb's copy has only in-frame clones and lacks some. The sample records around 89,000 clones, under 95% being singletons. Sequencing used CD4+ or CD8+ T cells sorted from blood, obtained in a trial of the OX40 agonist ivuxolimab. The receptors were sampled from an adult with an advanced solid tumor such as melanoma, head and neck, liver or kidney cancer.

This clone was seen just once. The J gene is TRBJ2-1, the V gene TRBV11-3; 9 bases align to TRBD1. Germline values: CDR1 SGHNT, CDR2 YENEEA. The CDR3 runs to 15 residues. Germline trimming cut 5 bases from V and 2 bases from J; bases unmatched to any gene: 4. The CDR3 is CASSKDRGPYNEQFF. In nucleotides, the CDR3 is TGTGCCAGCAGCAAGGACAGGGGCCCCTACAATGAGCAGTTCTTC.

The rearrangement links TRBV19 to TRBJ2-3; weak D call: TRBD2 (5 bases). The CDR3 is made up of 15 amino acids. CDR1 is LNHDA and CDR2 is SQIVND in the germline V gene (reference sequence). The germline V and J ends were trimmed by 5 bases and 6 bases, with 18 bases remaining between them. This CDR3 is CASSSGGVARDTQYF. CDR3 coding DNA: TGTGCCAGTAGTTCCGGAGGTGTAGCGAGGGATACGCAGTATTTT.

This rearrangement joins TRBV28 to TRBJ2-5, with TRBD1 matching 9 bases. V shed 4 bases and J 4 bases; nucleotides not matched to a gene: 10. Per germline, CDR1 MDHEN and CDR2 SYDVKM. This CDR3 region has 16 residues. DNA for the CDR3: TGTGCCAGCAGTTCAAACAGGGGGCCCTTGGGAGAGACCCAGTACTTC. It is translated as CASSSNRGPLGETQYF.

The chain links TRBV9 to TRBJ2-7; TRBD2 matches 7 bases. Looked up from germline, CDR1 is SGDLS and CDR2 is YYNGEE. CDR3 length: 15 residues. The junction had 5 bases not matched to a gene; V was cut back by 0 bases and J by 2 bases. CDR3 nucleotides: TGTGCCAGCAGCGTAGAGGCTAGCGGTCCCTACGAGCAGTACTTC. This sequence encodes CASSVEASGPYEQYF.

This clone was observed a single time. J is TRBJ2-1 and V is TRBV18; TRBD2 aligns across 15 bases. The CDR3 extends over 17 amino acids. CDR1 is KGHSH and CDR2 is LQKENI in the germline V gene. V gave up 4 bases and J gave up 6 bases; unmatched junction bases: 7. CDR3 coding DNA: TGTGCCAGCTCACGCGGACTAGCGGGAGGGTACTCCAATGAGCAGTTCTTC. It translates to CASSRGLAGGYSNEQFF.

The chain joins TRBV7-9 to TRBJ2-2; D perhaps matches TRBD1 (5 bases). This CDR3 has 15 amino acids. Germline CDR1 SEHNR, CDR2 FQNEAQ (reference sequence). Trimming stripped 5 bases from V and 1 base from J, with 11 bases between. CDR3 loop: CASSMDKVNTGELFF. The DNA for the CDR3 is TGTGCCAGCAGCATGGACAAGGTGAACACCGGGGAGCTGTTTTTT.